The clone carrying this T cell receptor beta chain was counted ten times or more. The entry originates in a study of molecular identifiers for immune sequencing clone quantification. TCRdb recomputed calls from the PCR reads with MiXCR, one row per CDR3 protein. The sample shows 300,000 to 400,000 distinct CDR3 sequences, about 22% of them seen only once. The CDR3 length is 13 residues. The V end lost 5 bases, the J end lost 4 bases, and 10 bases lay between the germline ends. Looked up from germline, CDR1 is KGHDR and CDR2 is SFDVKD. The sample taken for sequencing was naive CD8+ T cells from blood, with Jurkat cell RNA spiked in. Specified subset: FACS-sorted CD8+CD4-CCR7+CD45RA+ naive T cells. The TCR originated in a human donor in good health. Some libraries in this study had Jurkat cell RNA spiked in. The chain links TRBV24-1 to TRBJ2-5; unclear D gene. The CDR3 DNA reads as TGTGCCACCAGTGGGCCAGCCGGAGAGACCCAGTACTTC. It codes for CATSGPAGETQYF.